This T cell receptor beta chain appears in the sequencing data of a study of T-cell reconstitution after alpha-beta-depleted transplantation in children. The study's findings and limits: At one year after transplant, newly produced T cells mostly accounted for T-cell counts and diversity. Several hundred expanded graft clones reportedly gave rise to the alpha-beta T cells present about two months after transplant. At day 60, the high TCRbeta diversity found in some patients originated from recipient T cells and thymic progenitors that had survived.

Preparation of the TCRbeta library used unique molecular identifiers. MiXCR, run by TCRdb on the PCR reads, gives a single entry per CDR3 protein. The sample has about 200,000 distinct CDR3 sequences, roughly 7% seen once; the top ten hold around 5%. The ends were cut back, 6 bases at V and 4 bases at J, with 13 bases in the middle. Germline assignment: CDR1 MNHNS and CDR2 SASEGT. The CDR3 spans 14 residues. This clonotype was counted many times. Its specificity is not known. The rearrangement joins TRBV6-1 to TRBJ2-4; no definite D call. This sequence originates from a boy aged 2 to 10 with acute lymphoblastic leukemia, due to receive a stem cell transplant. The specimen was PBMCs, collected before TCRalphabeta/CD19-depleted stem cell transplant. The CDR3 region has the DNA TGTGCCAGCAGCCCCGGCTCCCTAAAAAACATTCAGTACTTC. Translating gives CASSPGSLKNIQYF.